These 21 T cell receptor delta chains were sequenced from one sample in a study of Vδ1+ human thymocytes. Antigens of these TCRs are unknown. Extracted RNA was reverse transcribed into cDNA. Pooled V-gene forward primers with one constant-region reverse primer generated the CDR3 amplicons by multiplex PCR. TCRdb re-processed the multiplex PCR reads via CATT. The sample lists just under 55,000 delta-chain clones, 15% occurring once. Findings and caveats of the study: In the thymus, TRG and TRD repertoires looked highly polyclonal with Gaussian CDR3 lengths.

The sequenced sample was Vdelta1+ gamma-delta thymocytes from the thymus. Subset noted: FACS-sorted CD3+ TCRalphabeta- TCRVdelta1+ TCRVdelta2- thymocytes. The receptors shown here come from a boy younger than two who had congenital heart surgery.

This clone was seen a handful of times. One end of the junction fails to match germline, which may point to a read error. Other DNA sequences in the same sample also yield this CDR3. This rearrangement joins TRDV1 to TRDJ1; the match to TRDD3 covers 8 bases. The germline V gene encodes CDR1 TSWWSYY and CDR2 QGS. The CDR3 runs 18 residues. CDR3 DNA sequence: TGTGCTCTTGGGGTCCTACAGAAGTGGGGGATTTTCGCCGATAAACTCATCTTC. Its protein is CALGVLQKWGIFADKLIF.

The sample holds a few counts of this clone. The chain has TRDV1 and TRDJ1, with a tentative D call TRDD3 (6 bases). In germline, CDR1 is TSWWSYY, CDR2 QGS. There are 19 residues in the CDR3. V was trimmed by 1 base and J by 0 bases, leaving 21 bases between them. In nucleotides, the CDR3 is TGTGCTCTTGGGGAACAGAGACGGGGGACCTACTGCAACACCGATAAACTCATCTTT. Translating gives CALGEQRRGTYCNTDKLIF.

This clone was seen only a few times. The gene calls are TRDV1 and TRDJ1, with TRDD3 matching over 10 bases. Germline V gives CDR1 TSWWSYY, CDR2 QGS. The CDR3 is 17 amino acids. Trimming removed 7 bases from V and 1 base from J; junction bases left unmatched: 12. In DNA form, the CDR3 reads TGTGCTCTTGTCGTCCACTGGGGGATGGGTCGCACCGATAAACTCATCTTT. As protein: CALVVHWGMGRTDKLIF.

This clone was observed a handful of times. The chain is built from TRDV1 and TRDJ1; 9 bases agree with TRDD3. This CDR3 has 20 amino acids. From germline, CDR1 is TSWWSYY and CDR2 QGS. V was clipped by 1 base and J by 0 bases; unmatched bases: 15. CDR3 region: CALGERVITGGPGDTDKLIF. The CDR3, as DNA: TGTGCTCTTGGGGAACGAGTTATTACTGGGGGACCAGGTGACACCGATAAACTCATCTTT.

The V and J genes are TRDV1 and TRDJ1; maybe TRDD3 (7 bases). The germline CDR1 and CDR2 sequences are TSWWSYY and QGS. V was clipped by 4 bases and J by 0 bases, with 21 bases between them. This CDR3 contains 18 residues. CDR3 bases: TGTGCTCTTGGGGGTCCTACTAGTACTGGGGAGTACACCGATAAACTCATCTTT. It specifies CALGGPTSTGEYTDKLIF.

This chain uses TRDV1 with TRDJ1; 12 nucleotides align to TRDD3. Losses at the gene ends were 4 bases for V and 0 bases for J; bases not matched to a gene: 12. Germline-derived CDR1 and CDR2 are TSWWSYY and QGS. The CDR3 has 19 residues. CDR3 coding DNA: TGTGCTCTTGGGGGACTAGGGACTGGGGGATACTCACACACCGATAAACTCATCTTT. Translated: CALGGLGTGGYSHTDKLIF.

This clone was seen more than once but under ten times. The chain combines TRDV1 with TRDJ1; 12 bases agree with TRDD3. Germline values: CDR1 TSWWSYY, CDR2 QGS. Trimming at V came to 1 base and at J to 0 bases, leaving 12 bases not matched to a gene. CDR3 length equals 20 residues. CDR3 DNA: TGTGCTCTTGGGGAACCGCCTGGGGGATACGTCGGGAAACACACCGATAAACTCATCTTT. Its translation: CALGEPPGGYVGKHTDKLIF.

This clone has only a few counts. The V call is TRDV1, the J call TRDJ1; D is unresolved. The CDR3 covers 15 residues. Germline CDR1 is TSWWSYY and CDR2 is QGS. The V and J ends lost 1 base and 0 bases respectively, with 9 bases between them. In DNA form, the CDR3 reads TGTGCTCTTGGGGAACAACGGCTGTACACCGATAAACTCATCTTT. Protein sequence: CALGEQRLYTDKLIF.

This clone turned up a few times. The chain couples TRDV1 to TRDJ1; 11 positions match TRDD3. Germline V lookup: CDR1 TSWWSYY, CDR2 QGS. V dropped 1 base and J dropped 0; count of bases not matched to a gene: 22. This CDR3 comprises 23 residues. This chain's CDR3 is CALGERNPTQYWGIGAYTDKLIF. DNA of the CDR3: TGTGCTCTTGGGGAACGGAATCCTACTCAGTACTGGGGGATAGGTGCGTACACCGATAAACTCATCTTT.

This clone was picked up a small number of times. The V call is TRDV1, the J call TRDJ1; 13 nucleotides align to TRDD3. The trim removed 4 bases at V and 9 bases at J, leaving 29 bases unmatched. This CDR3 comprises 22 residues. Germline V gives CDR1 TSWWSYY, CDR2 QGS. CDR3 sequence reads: CALGALRPSSFGDWGIREELIF. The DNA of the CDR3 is TGTGCTCTTGGGGCTCTCAGGCCTTCCTCGTTTGGGGACTGGGGGATACGCGAGGAACTCATCTTT.

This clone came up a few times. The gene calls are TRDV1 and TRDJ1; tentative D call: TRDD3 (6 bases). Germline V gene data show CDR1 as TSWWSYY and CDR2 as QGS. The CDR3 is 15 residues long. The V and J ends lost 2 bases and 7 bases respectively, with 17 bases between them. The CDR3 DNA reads TGTGCTCTTGGGGAAAAGACCTCCGGGGGACCTAAACTCATCTTT. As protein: CALGEKTSGGPKLIF.

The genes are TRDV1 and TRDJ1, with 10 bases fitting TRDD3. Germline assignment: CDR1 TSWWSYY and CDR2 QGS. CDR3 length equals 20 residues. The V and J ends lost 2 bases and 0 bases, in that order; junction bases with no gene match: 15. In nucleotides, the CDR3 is TGTGCTCTTGGGGAAGGCTGCCCTACGGGGGGATACGCGTACACCGATAAACTCATCTTT. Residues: CALGEGCPTGGYAYTDKLIF.

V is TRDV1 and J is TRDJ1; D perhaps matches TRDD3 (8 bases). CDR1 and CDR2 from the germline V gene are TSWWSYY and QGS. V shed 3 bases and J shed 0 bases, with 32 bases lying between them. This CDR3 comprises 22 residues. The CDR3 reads CALGDSLPLTYWGPRYTDKLIF. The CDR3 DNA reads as TGTGCTCTTGGGGATTCCCTTCCTCTCACTTACTGGGGGCCACGGTACACCGATAAACTCATCTTT.

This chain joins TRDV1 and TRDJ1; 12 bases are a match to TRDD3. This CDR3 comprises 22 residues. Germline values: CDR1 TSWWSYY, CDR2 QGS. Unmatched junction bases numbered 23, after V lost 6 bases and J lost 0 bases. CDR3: CALGRNSATFTGGYSYTDKLIF. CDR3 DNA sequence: TGTGCTCTTGGCCGTAATTCCGCTACTTTTACTGGGGGATACTCGTACACCGATAAACTCATCTTT.

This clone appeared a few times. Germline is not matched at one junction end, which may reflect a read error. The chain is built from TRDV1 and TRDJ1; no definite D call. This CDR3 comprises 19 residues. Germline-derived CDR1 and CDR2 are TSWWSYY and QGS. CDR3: CALGELEPNRTEYTDKLIF. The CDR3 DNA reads TGTGCTCTTGGGGAACTCGAACCCAATCGTACTGAGTACACCGATAAACTAATCTTT.

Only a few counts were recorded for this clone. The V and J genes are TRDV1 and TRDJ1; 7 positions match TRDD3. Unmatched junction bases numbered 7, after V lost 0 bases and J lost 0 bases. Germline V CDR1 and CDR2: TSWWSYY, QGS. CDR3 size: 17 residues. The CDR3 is CALGELGWGAYTDKLIF. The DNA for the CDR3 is TGTGCTCTTGGGGAACTAGGCTGGGGGGCGTACACCGATAAACTCATCTTT.

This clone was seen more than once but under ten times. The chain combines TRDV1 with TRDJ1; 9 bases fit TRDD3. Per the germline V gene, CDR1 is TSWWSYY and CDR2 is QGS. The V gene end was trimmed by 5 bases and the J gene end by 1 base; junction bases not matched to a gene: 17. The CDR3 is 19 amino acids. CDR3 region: CALGKKAFPRGIPTDKLIF. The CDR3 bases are TGTGCTCTTGGGAAGAAGGCCTTCCCCCGGGGGATACCCACCGATAAACTCATCTTT.

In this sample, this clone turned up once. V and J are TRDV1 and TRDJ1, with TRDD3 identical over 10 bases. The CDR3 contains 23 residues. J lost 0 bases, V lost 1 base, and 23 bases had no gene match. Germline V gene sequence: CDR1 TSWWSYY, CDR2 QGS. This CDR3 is CALGEPSSRTGGSYTTHTDKLIF. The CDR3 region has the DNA TGTGCTCTTGGGGAACCTTCCTCAAGGACTGGGGGATCCTACACCACACACACCGATAAACTCATCTTT.

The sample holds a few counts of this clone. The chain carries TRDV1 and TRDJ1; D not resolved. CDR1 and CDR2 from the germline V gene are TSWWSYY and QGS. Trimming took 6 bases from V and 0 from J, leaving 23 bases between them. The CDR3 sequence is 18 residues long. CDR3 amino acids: CALGKLGERIPYTDKLIF. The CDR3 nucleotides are TGTGCTCTTGGAAAACTAGGTGAGAGAATACCGTACACCGATAAACTCATCTTT.

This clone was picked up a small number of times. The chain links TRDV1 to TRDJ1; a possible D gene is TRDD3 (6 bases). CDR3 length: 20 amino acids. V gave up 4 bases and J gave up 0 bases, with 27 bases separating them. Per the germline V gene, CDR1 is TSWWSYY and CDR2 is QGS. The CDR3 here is CALGAAFLGWGSPYTDKLIF. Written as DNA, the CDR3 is TGTGCTCTTGGGGCCGCTTTCCTCGGATGGGGGTCTCCGTACACCGATAAACTCATCTTT.

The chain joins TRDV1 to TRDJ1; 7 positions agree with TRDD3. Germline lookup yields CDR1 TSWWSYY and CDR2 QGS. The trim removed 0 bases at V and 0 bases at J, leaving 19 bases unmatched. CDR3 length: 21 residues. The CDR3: CALGELITYDLGAEYTDKLIF. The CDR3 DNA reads TGTGCTCTTGGGGAACTAATCACCTACGATCTGGGGGCAGAGTACACCGATAAACTCATCTTT.